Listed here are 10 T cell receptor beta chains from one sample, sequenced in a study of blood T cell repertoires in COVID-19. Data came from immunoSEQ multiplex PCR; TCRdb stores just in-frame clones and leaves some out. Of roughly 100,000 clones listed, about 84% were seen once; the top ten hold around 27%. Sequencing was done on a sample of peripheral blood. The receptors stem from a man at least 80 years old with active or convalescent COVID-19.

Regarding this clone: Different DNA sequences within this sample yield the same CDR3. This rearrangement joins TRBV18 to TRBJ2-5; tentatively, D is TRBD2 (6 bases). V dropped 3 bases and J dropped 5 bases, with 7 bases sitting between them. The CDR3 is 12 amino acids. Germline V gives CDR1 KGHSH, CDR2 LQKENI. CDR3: CASSPGRETQYF. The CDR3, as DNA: TGTGCCAGCTCACCGGGGAGGGAGACCCAGTACTTC.

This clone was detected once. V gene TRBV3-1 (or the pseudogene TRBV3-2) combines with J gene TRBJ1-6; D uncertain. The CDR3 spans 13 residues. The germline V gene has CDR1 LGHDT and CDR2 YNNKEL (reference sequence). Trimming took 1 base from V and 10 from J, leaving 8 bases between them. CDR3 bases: TGTGCCAGCAGCCAAGGGGCTATGTCACCCCTCCACTTT. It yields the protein CASSQGAMSPLHF.

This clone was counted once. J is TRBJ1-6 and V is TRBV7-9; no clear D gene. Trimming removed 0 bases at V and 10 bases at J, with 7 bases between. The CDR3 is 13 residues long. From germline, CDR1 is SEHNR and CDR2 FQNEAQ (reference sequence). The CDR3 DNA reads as TGTGCCAGCAGCTTAGCGCTGGGCTCACCCCTCCACTTT. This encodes CASSLALGSPLHF.

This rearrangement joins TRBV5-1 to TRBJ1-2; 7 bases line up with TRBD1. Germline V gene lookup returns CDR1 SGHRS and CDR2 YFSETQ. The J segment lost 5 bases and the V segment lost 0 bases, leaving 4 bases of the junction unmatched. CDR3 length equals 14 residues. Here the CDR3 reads CASSLETGYYGYTF. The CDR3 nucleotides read TGCGCCAGCAGCTTGGAGACAGGGTATTATGGCTACACCTTC.

This chain's CDR3 is CASSIGGEQYF. The CDR3 DNA is TGTGCCAGTAGTATAGGCGGGGAACAGTACTTC. The rearrangement links TRBV19 to TRBJ2-7, with D possibly being TRBD2 (6 bases). The germline gives CDR1 LNHDA, CDR2 SQIVND (reference sequence). This CDR3 region has 11 residues. V was shortened by 1 base and J by 10 bases, with 8 bases between the two germline ends.

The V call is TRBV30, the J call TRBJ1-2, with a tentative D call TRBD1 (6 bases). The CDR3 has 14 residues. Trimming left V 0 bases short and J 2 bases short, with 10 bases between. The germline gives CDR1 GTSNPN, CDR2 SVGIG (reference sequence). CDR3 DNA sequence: TGTGCCTGGAGTGTACTTGGACAGAACTATGGCTACACCTTC. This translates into CAWSVLGQNYGYTF.

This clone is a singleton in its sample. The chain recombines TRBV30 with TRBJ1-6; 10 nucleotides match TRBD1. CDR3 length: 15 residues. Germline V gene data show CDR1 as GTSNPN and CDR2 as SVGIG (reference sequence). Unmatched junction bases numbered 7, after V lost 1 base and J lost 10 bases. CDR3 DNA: TGTGCCTGGAGTGAGGGACAGGGGTTTGGATCACCCCTCCACTTT. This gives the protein CAWSEGQGFGSPLHF.

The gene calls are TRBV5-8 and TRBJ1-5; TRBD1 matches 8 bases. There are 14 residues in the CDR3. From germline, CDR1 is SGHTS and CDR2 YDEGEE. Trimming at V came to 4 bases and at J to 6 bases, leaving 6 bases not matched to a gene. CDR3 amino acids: CASSGGQGAQPQHF. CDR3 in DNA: TGTGCCAGCAGCGGGGGGCAGGGGGCTCAGCCCCAGCATTTT.

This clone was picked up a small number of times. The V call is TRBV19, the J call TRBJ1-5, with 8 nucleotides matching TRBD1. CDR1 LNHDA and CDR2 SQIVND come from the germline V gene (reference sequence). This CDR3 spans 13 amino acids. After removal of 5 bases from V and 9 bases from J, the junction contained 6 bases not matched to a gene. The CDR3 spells CASSRTGGGPQHF. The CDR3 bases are TGTGCCAGTAGTCGAACAGGGGGGGGGCCCCAGCATTTT.

As DNA, the CDR3 is TGTGCCACCAGTGATCTTGACAGGGATGGCTACACCTTC. It codes for CATSDLDRDGYTF. The V gene is TRBV24-1, the J gene TRBJ1-2; 7 nucleotides match TRBD1. The ends lost 3 bases at V and 6 bases at J; junction bases unmatched: 3. This CDR3 has 13 amino acids. Germline V CDR1 and CDR2: KGHDR, SFDVKD.